This entry features one TCR beta chain sequence. Amplification targeted TCR beta CDR3 regions from RNA transcripts. Primed by the HTBI set, a first-round RT-PCR was run on the TCR CDR3. One entry per CDR3 protein results from TCRdb running MiXCR on the multiplex PCR reads. Of around 600,000 distinct CDR3 sequences in the sample, 14% are singletons; the top ten hold approximately 12%. This specimen belongs to a study of T cells in Graves' hyperthyroidism and ophthalmopathy. V was clipped by 2 bases and J by 5 bases; unmatched bases: 4. CDR1 is SQVTM and CDR2 is ANQGSEA in the germline V gene. The CDR3 extends over 13 amino acids. Exclusion of a patient resulted from uncontrolled infection, other autoimmune disease, pregnancy or lactation. Diagnosing involved the use of clinical symptoms, serum thyroxine and TRAb, thyroid ultrasound and orbital computed tomography. Fresh 10 ml peripheral blood yielded PBMCs.

The sample comprised blood. This sequence originates from a woman aged 50 to 60 with Graves' ophthalmopathy. This rearrangement joins TRBV29-1 to TRBJ2-3; 7 nucleotides line up with TRBD2. CDR3 bases: TGCAGCGTTGAACAAGGACTAGTAGATACGCAGTATTTT. Translating gives CSVEQGLVDTQYF.